This record looks at one TCR beta chain sequence and its context. The data were obtained in a study of technical replicates of blood from a few donors. Sequencing was performed with immunoSEQ multiplex PCR; in TCRdb, only in-frame clones are kept and a portion is missing. The sample has nearly 80,000 clones, 93% seen once. Looked up from germline, CDR1 is MNHEY and CDR2 is SVGAGI. Trimming left V 6 bases short and J 4 bases short, with 18 bases between. The length of the CDR3 is 15 residues. V usage is TRBV6-5 and J usage is TRBJ2-5, with D possibly being TRBD1 (6 bases). Sequenced material: T cells isolated from PBMCs. The TCR was taken from a human donor in good health. CDR3 nucleotide sequence: TGTGCCAGCAGGCTCTACGGGACACCGGGAGAGACCCAGTACTTC. This gives the protein CASRLYGTPGETQYF.